The 14 T cell receptor beta chains below all came from one sample that was sequenced in a study of CD8+ T cells in alopecia areata. Extracted RNA was reverse transcribed into cDNA, the sequencing template. Profiling relied on immunoSEQ multiplex PCR, and the TCRdb table lists in-frame clones only, not all of them. The top ten clones hold roughly 5% of a sample with about 200,000 clones, nearly 60% of them seen once. Treatment indicated: oral pan-JAK inhibitor, 5-10 mg twice daily. This specimen was CD4+ T cells sorted from blood, taken at week 24, from a patient treated with tofacitinib. The receptors stem from a human donor with alopecia areata.

This clone turned up a few times. J is TRBJ2-1 and V is TRBV7-2; 9 nucleotides line up with TRBD2. V shed 5 bases and J 7 bases; nucleotides not matched to a gene: 9. This CDR3 is built from 15 residues. Germline V lookup: CDR1 SGHTA, CDR2 FQGNSA. The CDR3, as DNA: TGTGCCAGCAGCGACTGGGCGGGAGGGCCGAATGAGCAGTTCTTC. It is translated as CASSDWAGGPNEQFF. Supplemented by reference TRBV7-2 and TRBJ2-1, the full variable domain reads GAGVSQSPSNKVTEKGKDVELRCDPISGHTALYWYRQSLGQGLEFLIYFQGNSAPDKSGLPSDRFSAERTGGSVSTLTIQRTQQEDSAVYLCASSDWAGGPNEQFFGPGTRLTVL.

The table lists this clone with a few counts. This chain uses TRBV9 with TRBJ2-7; 7 positions match TRBD1. The CDR3 runs 12 residues. The V gene's germline CDR1 is SGDLS and CDR2 YYNGEE. The J segment lost 6 bases and the V segment lost 3 bases, leaving 3 bases of the junction unmatched. The CDR3 region has the DNA TGTGCCAGCAGCGGCCCAGGGGGCGAGCAGTACTTC. Translating it yields CASSGPGGEQYF.

The rearrangement uses TRBV6-5 and TRBJ2-1, with 8 bases identical to TRBD2. This CDR3 has 14 residues. Germline V gene data show CDR1 as MNHEY and CDR2 as SVGAGI. With 3 bases clipped from V and 7 bases from J, the junction kept 5 bases outside the gene matches. The CDR3 protein is CASSYGGGRNEQFF. The CDR3 DNA follows: TGTGCCAGCAGTTATGGGGGCGGGAGGAATGAGCAGTTCTTC.

The chain couples TRBV11-1 to TRBJ1-1; weak D call: TRBD1 (5 bases). With 0 bases removed from V and 0 bases from J, the gap between germline ends came to 17 bases. CDR1 is SGHAT and CDR2 is FQDESV in the germline V gene (reference sequence). This CDR3 region has 18 residues. The CDR3 protein is CASSLAGRKGLMNTEAFF. DNA for the CDR3: TGTGCCAGCAGCTTAGCCGGGCGGAAGGGACTAATGAACACTGAAGCTTTCTTT.

This clone occurred a few times. The J gene is TRBJ2-7, the V gene TRBV30; TRBD1 agrees at 7 bases. The CDR3 totals 14 residues. After removal of 2 bases from V and 5 bases from J, the junction contained 9 bases not matched to a gene. CDR1 is GTSNPN, CDR2 SVGIG, per germline (reference sequence). CDR3 loop: CAWSSHRGFNEQYF. CDR3 DNA: TGTGCCTGGAGTTCCCACAGGGGATTTAACGAGCAGTACTTC.

The J gene is TRBJ2-3, the V gene TRBV30; TRBD1 matches at 8 bases. Trimming cost V 3 bases and J 1 base; bases outside gene matches: 9. The germline V gene has CDR1 GTSNPN and CDR2 SVGIG (reference sequence). The CDR3 totals 16 residues. Written as DNA, the CDR3 is TGTGCCTGGAGCGTAATCAGGGGGCTTGGCACAGATACGCAGTATTTT. Translating gives CAWSVIRGLGTDTQYF. Variable domain in full (rest from reference TRBV30 and TRBJ2-3): SQTIHQWPATLVQPVGSPLSLECTVEGTSNPNLYWYRQAAGRGLQLLFYSVGIGQISSEVPQNLSASRPQDRQFILSSKKLLLSDSGFYLCAWSVIRGLGTDTQYFGPGTRLTVL.

CDR3 DNA sequence: TGTGCCTGGAGATATGGAAGGCAGGGTGAAAAACTGTTTTTT. The encoded protein is CAWRYGRQGEKLFF. The chain recombines TRBV30 with TRBJ1-4; TRBD1 is a possible D gene (5 bases). This CDR3 spans 14 amino acids. The germline V gene encodes CDR1 GTSNPN and CDR2 SVGIG (reference sequence). V lost 3 bases and J 7 bases, leaving 15 bases between the germline ends.

The chain couples TRBV29-1 to TRBJ2-7, with 8 bases fitting TRBD1. Trimming took 6 bases from V and 2 from J; bases not matched to a gene: 18. The CDR3 covers 17 residues. The germline CDR1 and CDR2 sequences are SQVTM and ANQGSEA. In DNA form, the CDR3 reads TGCAGCGTGAGTTCGATGCGGACAGGGAGAAGTCCCTACGAGCAGTACTTC. Its protein is CSVSSMRTGRSPYEQYF.

In its sample, this clone was seen a few times. CDR3 coding DNA: TGTGCCAGCAGTTTAGGGACAGGGGTAACGCAGTATTTT. This codes for CASSLGTGVTQYF. The V call is TRBV28, the J call TRBJ2-3; TRBD1 aligns across 10 bases. Unmatched junction bases numbered 2, after V lost 2 bases and J lost 9 bases. The CDR3 is 13 amino acids. Looked up from germline, CDR1 is MDHEN and CDR2 is SYDVKM.

The chain joins TRBV7-3 to TRBJ2-2; tentatively, D is TRBD1 (6 bases). Germline CDR1 reads SGHTA; CDR2 reads FQGTGA. V lost 0 bases to trimming and J lost 3 bases, with 11 bases between them. The CDR3 is 16 amino acids. The CDR3 reads CASSLTGRTDTGELFF. CDR3 coding DNA: TGTGCCAGCAGCTTAACTGGAAGGACAGACACCGGGGAGCTGTTTTTT.

This clone has a single count. The chain combines TRBV29-1 with TRBJ1-1; no clear D. The V end lost 2 bases, the J end lost 1 base, and 5 bases lay between the germline ends. Germline-derived CDR1 and CDR2 are SQVTM and ANQGSEA. The CDR3 runs to 12 residues. This CDR3 reads CSVEHANTEAFF. In nucleotides, the CDR3 is TGCAGCGTTGAACACGCGAACACTGAAGCTTTCTTT.

The chain has TRBV7-2 and TRBJ1-1, with D possibly TRBD1 on 5 matching bases. The CDR3 consists of 14 residues. CDR1 and CDR2 from the germline V gene are SGHTA and FQGNSA. The V and J ends lost 1 base and 3 bases respectively, with 9 bases between them. Written as DNA, the CDR3 is TGTGCCAGCAGCTTAGTAACGGGGCACACTGAAGCTTTCTTT. Its translation: CASSLVTGHTEAFF.

The V call is TRBV6-5, the J call TRBJ1-5, with a tentative D call TRBD1 (5 bases). Germline V gene lookup returns CDR1 MNHEY and CDR2 SVGAGI. Trimming pared 0 bases from V and 4 bases from J, leaving 7 bases between. This CDR3 comprises 14 residues. The chain's CDR3 is CASSYSWGNQPQHF. CDR3 coding DNA: TGTGCCAGCAGTTACTCATGGGGGAATCAGCCCCAGCATTTT.

The V call is TRBV29-1, the J call TRBJ2-5; D is perhaps TRBD1 (8 bases). CDR1 and CDR2 (germline): SQVTM, ANQGSEA. The CDR3 contains 14 residues. V was trimmed by 5 bases and J by 5 bases, leaving 18 bases between them. The CDR3 loop is CSVSTGGVGETQYF. As DNA, the CDR3 is TGCAGCGTTTCCACAGGGGGGGTAGGCGAGACCCAGTACTTC.